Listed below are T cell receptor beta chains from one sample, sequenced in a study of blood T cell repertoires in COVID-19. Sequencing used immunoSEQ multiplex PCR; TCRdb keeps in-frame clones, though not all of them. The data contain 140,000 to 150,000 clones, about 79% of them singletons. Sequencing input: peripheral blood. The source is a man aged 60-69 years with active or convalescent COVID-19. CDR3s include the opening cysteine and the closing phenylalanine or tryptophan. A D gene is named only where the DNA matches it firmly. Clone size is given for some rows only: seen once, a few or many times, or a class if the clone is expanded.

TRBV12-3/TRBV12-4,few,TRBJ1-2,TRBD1,CASARGQGRGYTF,TGTGCCAGCGCACGGGGACAGGGACGTGGCTACACCTTC
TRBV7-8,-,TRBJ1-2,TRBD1,CASSRRGLVGYTF,TGTGCCAGCAGCCGAAGGGGGCTTGTTGGCTACACCTTC
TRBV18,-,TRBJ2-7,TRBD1,CASSRTGTREQYF,TGTGCCAGCTCCCGGACAGGGACCCGCGAGCAGTACTTC
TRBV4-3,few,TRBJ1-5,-,CASSQDRYGQPQHF,TGCGCCAGCAGCCAAGATAGGTACGGGCAGCCCCAGCATTTT
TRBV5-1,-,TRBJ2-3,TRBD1,CASSLARGRGDTQYF,TGCGCCAGCAGCTTGGCTAGGGGGCGCGGAGATACGCAGTATTTT
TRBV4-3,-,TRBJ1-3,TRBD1,CASSQEGGRPGNTIYF,TGCGCCAGCAGCCAAGAAGGGGGCAGGCCTGGAAACACCATATATTTT
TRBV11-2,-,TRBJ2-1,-,CASSLDPGSGYEQFF,TGTGCCAGCAGCTTAGACCCCGGAAGCGGGTATGAGCAGTTCTTC
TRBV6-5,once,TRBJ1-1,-,CASSTTPNTEAFF,TGTGCCAGCAGTACTACACCGAACACTGAAGCTTTCTTT
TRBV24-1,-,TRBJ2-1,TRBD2,CATLGRERNEQFF,TGTGCCACCCTCGGGCGGGAGAGGAATGAGCAGTTCTTC
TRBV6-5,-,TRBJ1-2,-,CASRRRLTGSYGYTF,TGTGCCAGCAGGCGGCGATTGACAGGCTCCTATGGCTACACCTTC
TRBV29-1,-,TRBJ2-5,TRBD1,CSVSFRDRGPETQYF,TGCAGCGTTAGCTTCCGGGACAGGGGGCCGGAGACCCAGTACTTC
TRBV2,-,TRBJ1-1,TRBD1,CASTVQGARGTEAFF,TGTGCCAGCACCGTACAGGGGGCGCGCGGCACTGAAGCTTTCTTT
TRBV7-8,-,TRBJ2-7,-,CASSLVSGEGYEQYF,TGTGCCAGCAGCTTAGTTTCAGGGGAAGGGTACGAGCAGTACTTC
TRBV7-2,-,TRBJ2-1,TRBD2,CASSQSVGLVRSGEQFF,TGTGCCAGCAGCCAAAGTGTGGGACTAGTCAGATCCGGGGAGCAGTTCTTC
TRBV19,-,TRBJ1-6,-,CASRRTANSPLHF,TGTGCCAGTAGGCGGACAGCTAATTCACCCCTCCACTTT
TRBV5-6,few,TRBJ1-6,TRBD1,CASSLGDSRESPLHF,TGTGCCAGCAGCTTGGGGGACAGTCGAGAGTCACCCCTCCACTTT
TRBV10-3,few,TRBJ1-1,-,CAISERGDTEAFF,TGTGCCATCAGTGAACGGGGGGACACTGAAGCTTTCTTT
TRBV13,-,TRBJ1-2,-,CASSLQGGGYTF,TGTGCCAGCAGCTTGCAAGGGGGTGGCTACACCTTC
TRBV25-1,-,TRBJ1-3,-,CASSDFQTGNTIYF,TGTGCCAGCAGTGATTTTCAGACTGGAAACACCATATATTTT
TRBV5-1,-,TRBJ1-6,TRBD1,CASSLETGASALHF,TGCGCCAGCAGCTTGGAGACAGGGGCCTCGGCCCTCCACTTT
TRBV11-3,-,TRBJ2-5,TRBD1,CASSSGQAEETQYF,TGTGCCAGCAGCTCCGGACAGGCAGAGGAGACCCAGTACTTC
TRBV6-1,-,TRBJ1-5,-,CASSEDWGRGSYSNQPQHF,TGTGCCAGCAGTGAAGATTGGGGGCGCGGGAGCTATAGCAATCAGCCCCAGCATTTT
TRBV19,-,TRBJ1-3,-,CASLSLGAGGNTIYF,TGTGCCAGTTTGAGTTTGGGGGCTGGAGGAAACACCATATATTTT
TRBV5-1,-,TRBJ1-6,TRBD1,CASSGTGGSPLHF,TGCGCCAGCAGCGGGACAGGGGGTTCACCCCTCCACTTT
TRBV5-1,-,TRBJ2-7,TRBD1,CASSLGDREVPYEQYF,TGCGCCAGCAGCTTGGGGGACAGGGAGGTCCCCTACGAGCAGTACTTC
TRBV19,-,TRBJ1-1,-,CATKRASIPGGGWNTEAFF,TGTGCCACCAAGAGGGCCTCGATTCCAGGCGGCGGGTGGAACACTGAAGCTTTCTTT
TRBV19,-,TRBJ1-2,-,CASMGDSRLGGYGCTF,TGTGCCAGTATGGGGGACTCCAGACTCGGCGGCTATGGCTGCACCTTC
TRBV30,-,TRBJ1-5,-,CAWSTGGEQPQHF,TGTGCCTGGAGTACCGGGGGGGAACAGCCCCAGCATTTT
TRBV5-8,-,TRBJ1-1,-,CASSFRGTGTEAFF,TGTGCCAGCAGCTTCCGGGGGACGGGGACTGAAGCTTTCTTT
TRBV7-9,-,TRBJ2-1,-,CASSPEVGGLEQFF,TGTGCCAGCAGCCCCGAGGTGGGCGGACTTGAGCAGTTCTTC
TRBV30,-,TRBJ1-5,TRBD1,CAWSRDRGSNQPQHF,TGTGCCTGGAGTCGGGACAGGGGTAGCAATCAGCCCCAGCATTTT
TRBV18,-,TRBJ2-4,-,CASSPPSPKNIQYF,TGTGCCAGCTCACCACCGAGCCCCAAAAACATTCAGTACTTC
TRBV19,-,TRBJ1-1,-,CASNLGQGNTEAFF,TGTGCCAGTAACCTTGGGCAGGGAAACACTGAAGCTTTCTTT
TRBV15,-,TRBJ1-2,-,CATSRQGLGYGYTF,TGTGCCACCAGCCGCCAGGGACTAGGTTATGGCTACACCTTC
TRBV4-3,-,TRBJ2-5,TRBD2,CASSQAQAGAPRTQYF,TGCGCCAGCAGCCAAGCCCAGGCGGGAGCCCCCAGGACCCAGTACTTC
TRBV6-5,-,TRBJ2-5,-,CASKAGSVETQYF,TGTGCCAGCAAGGCAGGGTCGGTGGAGACCCAGTACTTC
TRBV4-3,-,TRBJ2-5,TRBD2,CASSQEPWRGAQETQYF,TGCGCCAGCAGCCAAGAGCCCTGGCGGGGGGCACAAGAGACCCAGTACTTC
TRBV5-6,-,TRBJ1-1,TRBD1,CASSPALTGALEAFF,TGTGCCAGCAGCCCAGCTCTAACAGGGGCCCTTGAAGCTTTCTTT
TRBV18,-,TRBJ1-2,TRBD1,CASSPPFGQGEGYGYTF,TGTGCCAGCTCACCACCGTTCGGACAGGGGGAGGGCTATGGCTACACCTTC
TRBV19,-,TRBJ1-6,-,CASMRTGTPTSPLHF,TGTGCCAGTATGAGAACCGGGACACCTACTTCACCCCTCCACTTT
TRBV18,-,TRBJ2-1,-,CASSPRMGDNEQFF,TGTGCCAGCTCACCACGCATGGGCGACAATGAGCAGTTCTTC
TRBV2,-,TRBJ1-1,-,CASREDFERTFF,TGTGCCAGCCGGGAGGATTTTGAGAGAACTTTCTTT
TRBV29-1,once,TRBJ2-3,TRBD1,CSVDDRGPTDTQYF,TGCAGCGTTGATGATAGGGGGCCGACAGATACGCAGTATTTT
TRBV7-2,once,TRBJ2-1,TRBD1,CASSLAGTGRRNEQFF,TGTGCCAGCAGCTTAGCCGGGACAGGGAGGCGGAATGAGCAGTTCTTC
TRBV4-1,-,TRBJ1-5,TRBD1,CASSQVWTGVNQPQHF,TGCGCCAGCAGCCAAGTCTGGACAGGGGTAAATCAGCCCCAGCATTTT
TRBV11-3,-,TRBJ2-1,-,CASSPFSAAYNEQFF,TGTGCCAGCAGCCCTTTTAGCGCTGCCTACAATGAGCAGTTCTTC
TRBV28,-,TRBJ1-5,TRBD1,CASSLRQGNQPQHF,TGTGCCAGCAGTTTGCGACAGGGGAATCAGCCCCAGCATTTT
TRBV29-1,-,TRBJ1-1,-,CSGGQTNTEAFF,TGCAGCGGTGGACAGACGAACACTGAAGCTTTCTTT
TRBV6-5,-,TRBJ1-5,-,CASSYRQSHQPQHF,TGTGCCAGCAGTTACCGACAGTCCCATCAGCCCCAGCATTTT